This TCR beta chain appears in the sequencing data of a study of cytomegalovirus exposure and HLA in healthy donors. The repertoire was sequenced with immunoSEQ multiplex PCR; TCRdb's copy has only in-frame clones and lacks some. The repertoire holds around 61,000 clones, with around 92% as singletons. Study-wide points: It was found in a later analysis that first-cohort TCR clusters tended to co-occur in the approximately 130 validation repertoires.

This CDR3 has 13 residues. Germline loops: CDR1 SGHRS, CDR2 YFSETQ. V was clipped by 7 bases and J by 2 bases, with 13 bases between them. With respect to this clone: As yet, its antigen is unknown.

The chain recombines TRBV5-1 with TRBJ2-7, with a tentative D call TRBD1 (5 bases). The sequenced sample was PBMCs. This clonotype originated in a man aged 18 to 30 in good health and CMV-seropositive. Written as DNA, the CDR3 is TGCGCCAGCCGCGTGGGCAGGGCCTACGAGCAGTACTTC. Encoded protein: CASRVGRAYEQYF.